The 9 T cell receptor beta chains below all came from one sample that was sequenced in a study of technical replicates of blood from several donors (dated by TCRdb to between 2016 and 2019). Library method: the immunoSEQ multiplex PCR assay. TCRdb re-hosts the immuneACCESS table, in-frame sequences only. Its copies lack some clones; in the studies checked, an unresolved V gene accounts for under half of them, and the cause for the rest is not known. Recorded for this sample are tens of thousands of clones; 75% to 90% of them occurred a single time. Clones ranked in the top ten supply approximately 5% of the sample. The sequencing sample was made of PBMCs. The source is a human donor in good health. Some clones in this sample may be carry-over from other donors' samples.

The chain links TRBV5-1 to TRBJ2-7, with 12 bases matching TRBD2. Germline V CDR1 and CDR2: SGHRS, YFSETQ. CDR3 length equals 16 residues. After removal of 0 bases from V and 6 bases from J, the junction contained 7 bases not matched to a gene. The CDR3: CASSLDSGTSGSEQYF. CDR3 nucleotide sequence: TGCGCCAGCAGCTTGGATTCCGGGACTAGCGGGTCCGAGCAGTACTTC.

The J gene is TRBJ2-2, the V gene TRBV7-2, with 8 bases lining up with TRBD1. The CDR3 is 16 residues long. Germline V gene lookup returns CDR1 SGHTA and CDR2 FQGNSA. The V and J ends lost 6 bases and 5 bases, in that order; junction bases with no gene match: 11. The CDR3 nucleotides are TGTGCCAGCAGGGATCCGGGACAGGCTAAAACCGGGGAGCTGTTTTTT. Translation gives CASRDPGQAKTGELFF. Supplemented by reference TRBV7-2 and TRBJ2-2, the full variable domain reads GAGVSQSPSNKVTEKGKDVELRCDPISGHTALYWYRQSLGQGLEFLIYFQGNSAPDKSGLPSDRFSAERTGGSVSTLTIQRTQQEDSAVYLCASRDPGQAKTGELFFGEGSRLTVL.

The count of this clone is one. This chain connects TRBV5-1 to TRBJ1-1; D not resolved. The germline V and J ends were trimmed by 1 base and 5 bases, with 6 bases remaining between them. The CDR3 contains 12 residues. Germline lookup yields CDR1 SGHRS and CDR2 YFSETQ. CDR3 residues: CASSLPGTEAFF. CDR3 sequence (DNA): TGCGCCAGCAGCTTGCCAGGTACTGAAGCTTTCTTT.

This clone was counted once. The rearrangement joins TRBV2 to TRBJ1-2; tentative D call: TRBD1 (5 bases). Trimming took 6 bases from V and 6 from J, leaving 14 bases between them. Germline assignment: CDR1 SNHLY and CDR2 FYNNEI. The CDR3 has 13 residues. CDR3 DNA: TGTGCCAGCAGAGGGGCCGAAGGGGATGGCTACACCTTC. Its translation: CASRGAEGDGYTF.

This CDR3 is CASSLRDSVAYEQYF. CDR3 nucleotides: TGTGCCAGCAGTCTCCGGGACAGCGTCGCGTACGAGCAGTACTTC. This chain connects TRBV6-5 to TRBJ2-7; 7 bases fit TRBD1. V was clipped by 5 bases and J by 4 bases; unmatched bases: 11. From germline, CDR1 is MNHEY and CDR2 SVGAGI. The CDR3 runs to 15 residues.

The table lists this clone with a few counts. The rearrangement uses TRBV7-9 and TRBJ1-6; D unresolved. Trimming shortened V by 3 bases and J by 13 bases, and 16 bases separated the two germline ends. The CDR3 is made up of 14 amino acids. The germline V gene encodes CDR1 SEHNR and CDR2 FQNEAQ (reference sequence). The CDR3: CASSLEGIVVPLHF. For the CDR3, the DNA is TGTGCCAGCAGCTTGGAGGGTATTGTAGTCCCCCTCCACTTT.

The chain uses TRBV6-4 and TRBJ1-6, with a weak D call TRBD1 (6 bases). V gave up 4 bases and J gave up 9 bases, with 10 bases separating them. CDR3 length: 13 amino acids. Per the germline V gene, CDR1 is MRHNA and CDR2 is SNTAGT. The DNA for the CDR3 is TGTGCCAGCAGTGGCGGGGGGGCTTCACCCCTCCACTTT. This gives the protein CASSGGGASPLHF.

The chain is built from TRBV2 and TRBJ2-7, with 8 bases matching TRBD2. The CDR3 is made up of 15 amino acids. V shed 3 bases, J shed 5 bases, and the junction held 9 bases outside the gene matches. CDR1 is SNHLY, CDR2 FYNNEI, per germline. Here the CDR3 DNA reads TGTGCCAGCAGTGATGGTAACGGGAGGGGCGACGAGCAGTACTTC. As protein: CASSDGNGRGDEQYF.

The chain combines TRBV7-9 with TRBJ1-1, with D perhaps matching TRBD1 (6 bases). The CDR3 length is 15 residues. Trimming removed 5 bases at V and 1 base at J, with 14 bases between. From germline, CDR1 is SEHNR and CDR2 FQNEAQ (reference sequence). The CDR3 spells CASSPWGQANTEAFF. CDR3 nucleotides: TGTGCCAGCAGCCCATGGGGGCAGGCGAACACTGAAGCTTTCTTT.